A selection of T cell receptor beta chains follows, all from one sample in a study of T cells in Graves' hyperthyroidism and ophthalmopathy. One entry per CDR3 protein, called by TCRdb with MiXCR from the multiplex PCR reads. The sample shows about 720,000 distinct CDR3 sequences, roughly a sixth of them seen only once. Sequenced: blood. These receptors were collected from a woman aged 45 to 65 with Graves' hyperthyroidism that later progressed to Graves' ophthalmopathy. Each CDR3 is given with its conserved first and last residue. Fields, in order: CDR3 DNA, CDR3 protein, clone size, J gene, V gene, D gene. D genes are given only for firm matches. A clone size is listed for some rows: how often the clone was seen (once, few, many), or a class if it is expanded.

TGTGCCAGCACGAAGACAGAAAGCAATCAGCCCCAGCATTTT | CASTKTESNQPQHF | NA | TRBJ1-5 | TRBV7-9 | NA
TGTGCCAGCAGTGAGGTGCTACCTGGCGCTGAAGCTTTCTTT | CASSEVLPGAEAFF | NA | TRBJ1-1 | TRBV6-4 | NA
TGTGCCAGCAGCTTGGACAGAAACTTCTATGGCTACACCTTC | CASSLDRNFYGYTF | NA | TRBJ1-2 | TRBV7-6 | NA
TGTGCCAGTAGTAGAGTATTGGGGGGCGCATCGACTAATGAAAAACTGTTTTTT | CASSRVLGGASTNEKLFF | NA | TRBJ1-4 | TRBV19 | NA
TGTGCCAGCAGTGAAATCGCGCTAGCGGGAATGAACACCGGGGAGCTGTTTTTT | CASSEIALAGMNTGELFF | NA | TRBJ2-2 | TRBV2 | TRBD2
TGTGCCAGCAGCTTAGAGGGGTCTACAGGGTGGGGCTATGGCTACACCTTC | CASSLEGSTGWGYGYTF | NA | TRBJ1-2 | TRBV11-2 | NA
TGTGCCAGTAGTACGCAATGGACTAGCGCAAATGAGCAGTTCTTC | CASSTQWTSANEQFF | few | TRBJ2-1 | TRBV19 | TRBD2
TGCAGCGCCCAAAGAGAGACGGATTTGAACGCTGAAGCTTTCTTT | CSAQRETDLNAEAFF | NA | TRBJ1-1 | TRBV29-1 | NA
TGCAGCGTTGAAGATACGGCGAACACTGAAGCTTTCTTT | CSVEDTANTEAFF | few | TRBJ1-1 | TRBV29-1 | NA
TGTGCCAGTAGTATATATCCGTACTCTGGAAACACCATATATTTT | CASSIYPYSGNTIYF | NA | TRBJ1-3 | TRBV19 | NA
TGTGCCACCAGTGACCCCCCCGGGGAGCTGTTTTTT | CATSDPPGELFF | few | TRBJ2-2 | TRBV24-1 | NA
TGCAGTGCTGAGGCTAGGGGTAGTAGTGTTTGGGATGAGCAGTTCTTC | CSAEARGSSVWDEQFF | many | TRBJ2-1 | TRBV20-1 | NA
TGTGCCAGCACCAGGGGGACAGGGGCTTATGAGCCCCAGCATTTT | CASTRGTGAYEPQHF | NA | TRBJ1-5 | TRBV7-9 | TRBD1
TGCGCCAGCAGATGGGTCCCAGCGGCTGAAGCTTTCTTT | CASRWVPAAEAFF | many | TRBJ1-1 | TRBV5-1 | NA
TGCAGCACGCCCCGAGGACAGGGGCAAGAGACCCAGTACTTC | CSTPRGQGQETQYF | many | TRBJ2-5 | TRBV20-1 | TRBD1
TGTGCCAGCAGCAACGGACAGGGGTATAATTCACCCCTCCACTTT | CASSNGQGYNSPLHF | many | TRBJ1-6 | TRBV11-2 | TRBD1
TGTGCCAGCAGCTCTAGCGGGGGCTCGAACACCGGGGAGCTGTTTTTT | CASSSSGGSNTGELFF | many | TRBJ2-2 | TRBV11-3 | TRBD2
TGTGCCAGCAGTAGCCGGGACAGTAAAAACATTCAGTACTTC | CASSSRDSKNIQYF | many | TRBJ2-4 | TRBV2 | TRBD1
TGCGCCAGCAGTGAAGGCCAGTTCGGGGATACGCAGTATTTT | CASSEGQFGDTQYF | NA | TRBJ2-3 | TRBV10-1 | NA
TGTGCCAGCAGCCAGGGGACTAGCGGGGGACAAGAGACCCAGTACTTC | CASSQGTSGGQETQYF | many | TRBJ2-5 | TRBV3-1 | TRBD2
TGTGCCAGCAGTCCAGATCAGGGGACTGAAGCTTTCTTT | CASSPDQGTEAFF | many | TRBJ1-1 | TRBV11-2 | NA
TGTGCCAGCAGCCAAGAAGGACAGGGGGGTCACTCTGGAAACACCATATATTTT | CASSQEGQGGHSGNTIYF | NA | TRBJ1-3 | TRBV4-2 | TRBD1
TGTGCCAGTAGTATCCGGACAGGAGAAAATAATTCACCCCTCCACTTT | CASSIRTGENNSPLHF | NA | TRBJ1-6 | TRBV19 | TRBD1
TGCAGTGCTGGGACCTATGGGAATTCACCCCTCCACTTT | CSAGTYGNSPLHF | few | TRBJ1-6 | TRBV20-1 | NA
TGTGCCAGCAGTTTAGGGTTAGGGCAGGCCACTGAAGCTTTCTTT | CASSLGLGQATEAFF | many | TRBJ1-1 | TRBV12-3/TRBV12-4 | NA